The TCR beta chain under discussion was sequenced for a study of blood T cell repertoires in COVID-19. At the level of the study: The United States, Italy and Spain supplied acute and convalescent COVID-19 samples. T cells, B-cell-depleted T cells, or PBMCs supplied cDNA or gDNA.

The CDR3 spans 15 residues. Trimming pared 1 base from V and 5 bases from J, leaving 11 bases between. Germline values: CDR1 SEHNR, CDR2 FQNEAQ (reference sequence). Some clones are missing from TCRdb's copy, which holds only in-frame ones; the method was immunoSEQ multiplex PCR. This sample has 300,000 to 400,000 clones, with about 87% found just once. Enrollment of patients from Seattle took place during active infection, with longitudinal follow-up. This TCR was sampled from a man between 25 and 39 years old with COVID-19, enrolled during active disease. V gene TRBV7-9 combines with J gene TRBJ2-2; D may be TRBD1 (6 bases). Sequencing input: peripheral blood. CDR3 DNA sequence: TGTGCCAGCAGCTTAGAACAGGGAGATACCGGGGAGCTGTTTTTT. Translation: CASSLEQGDTGELFF.